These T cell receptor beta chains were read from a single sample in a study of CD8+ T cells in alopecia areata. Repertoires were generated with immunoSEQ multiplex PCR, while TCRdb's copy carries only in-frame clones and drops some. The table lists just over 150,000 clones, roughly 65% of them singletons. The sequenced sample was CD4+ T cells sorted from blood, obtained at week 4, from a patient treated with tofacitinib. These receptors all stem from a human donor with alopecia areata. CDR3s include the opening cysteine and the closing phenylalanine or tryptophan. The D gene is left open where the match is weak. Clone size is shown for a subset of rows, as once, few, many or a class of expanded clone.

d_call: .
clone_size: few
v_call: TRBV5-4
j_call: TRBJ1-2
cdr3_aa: CASSLPPGHYGYTF
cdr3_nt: TGTGCCAGCAGCCTACCCCCAGGGCACTATGGCTACACCTTC

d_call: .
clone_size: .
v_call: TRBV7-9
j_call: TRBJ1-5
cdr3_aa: CASSLGDKPQHF
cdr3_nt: TGTGCCAGCAGCTTAGGGGACAAACCCCAGCATTTT

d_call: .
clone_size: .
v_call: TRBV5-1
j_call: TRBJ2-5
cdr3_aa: CASSRGSEETQYF
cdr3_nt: TGCGCCAGCAGCCGGGGAAGCGAAGAGACCCAGTACTTC

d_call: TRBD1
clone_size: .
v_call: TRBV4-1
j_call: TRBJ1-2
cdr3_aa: CASSLSVPGGNYGYTF
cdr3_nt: TGCGCCAGCAGCCTTTCGGTGCCAGGGGGTAACTATGGCTACACCTTC

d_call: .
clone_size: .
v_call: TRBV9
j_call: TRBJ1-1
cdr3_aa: CASSSSVGRLNTEAFF
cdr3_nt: TGTGCCAGCAGCTCCAGCGTAGGACGTTTGAACACTGAAGCTTTCTTT

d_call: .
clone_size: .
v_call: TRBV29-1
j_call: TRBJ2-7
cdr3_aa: CSVYGGAGSSYEQYF
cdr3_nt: TGCAGCGTTTATGGGGGGGCAGGGAGCTCCTACGAGCAGTACTTC

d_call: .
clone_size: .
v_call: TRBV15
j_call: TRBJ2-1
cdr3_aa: CATSPRSSYNEQFF
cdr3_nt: TGTGCCACTTCACCAAGGAGCTCCTACAATGAGCAGTTCTTC

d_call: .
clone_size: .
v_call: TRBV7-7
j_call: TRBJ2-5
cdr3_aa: CASSLTTKETQYF
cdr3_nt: TGTGCTAGCAGCTTAACTACTAAAGAGACCCAGTACTTC

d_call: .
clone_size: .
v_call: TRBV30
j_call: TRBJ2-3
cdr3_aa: CAWSVWVTSMSDTQYF
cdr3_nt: TGTGCCTGGAGTGTATGGGTGACTAGTATGTCAGATACGCAGTATTTT

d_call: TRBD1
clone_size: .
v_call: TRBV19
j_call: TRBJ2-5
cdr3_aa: CASSPTGGRETQYF
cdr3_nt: TGTGCCAGTAGCCCTACAGGGGGCCGAGAGACCCAGTACTTC

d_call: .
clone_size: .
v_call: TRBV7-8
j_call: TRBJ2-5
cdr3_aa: CASSPWGGPSVETQYF
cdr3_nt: TGTGCCAGCAGCCCCTGGGGGGGGCCCTCTGTTGAGACCCAGTACTTC

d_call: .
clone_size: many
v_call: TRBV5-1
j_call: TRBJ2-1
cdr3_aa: CASSLLAGLNEQFF
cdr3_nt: TGCGCCAGCAGCTTGTTGGCAGGGCTCAATGAGCAGTTCTTC

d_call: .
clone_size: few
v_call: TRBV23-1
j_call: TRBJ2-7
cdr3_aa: CASSQHWCGYEQYF
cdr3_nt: TGCGCCAGCAGTCAACATTGGTGTGGGTACGAGCAGTACTTC

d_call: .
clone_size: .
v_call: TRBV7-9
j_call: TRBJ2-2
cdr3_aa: CASSLVQGLFF
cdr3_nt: TGTGCCAGCAGCTTAGTGCAGGGCCTGTTTTTT

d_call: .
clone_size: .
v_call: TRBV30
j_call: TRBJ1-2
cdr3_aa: CAWSPQIYGYTF
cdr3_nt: TGTGCCTGGAGTCCGCAGATCTATGGCTACACCTTC

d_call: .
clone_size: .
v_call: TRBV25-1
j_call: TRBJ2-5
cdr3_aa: CASSGGETQYF
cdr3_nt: TGTGCCAGCAGTGGAGGGGAGACCCAGTACTTC

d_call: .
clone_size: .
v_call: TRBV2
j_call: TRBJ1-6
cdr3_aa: CASTPNYNSPLHF
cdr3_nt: TGTGCCAGCACTCCCAACTATAATTCACCCCTCCACTTT

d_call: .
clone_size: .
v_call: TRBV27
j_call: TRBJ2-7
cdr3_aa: CASRRASSYEQYF
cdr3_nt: TGTGCCAGCCGTCGTGCCAGCTCCTACGAGCAGTACTTC

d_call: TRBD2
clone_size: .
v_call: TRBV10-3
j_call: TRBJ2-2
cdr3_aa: CAISQSMIAGQTGELFF
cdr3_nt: TGTGCCATCAGCCAATCGATGATAGCGGGTCAAACCGGGGAGCTGTTTTTT

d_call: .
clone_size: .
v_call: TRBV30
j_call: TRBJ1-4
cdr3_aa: CAWSPLASATNEKLFF
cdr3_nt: TGTGCCTGGAGTCCCTTGGCAAGTGCAACTAATGAAAAACTGTTTTTT

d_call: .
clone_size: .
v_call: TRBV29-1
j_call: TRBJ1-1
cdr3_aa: CSAAVSGFAEAFF
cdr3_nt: TGCAGCGCCGCCGTATCAGGGTTCGCTGAAGCTTTCTTT

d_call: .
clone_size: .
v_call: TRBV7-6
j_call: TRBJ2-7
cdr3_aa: CASSSPRGVATYEQYF
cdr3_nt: TGTGCCAGCAGCTCCCCCCGGGGAGTGGCGACCTACGAGCAGTACTTC

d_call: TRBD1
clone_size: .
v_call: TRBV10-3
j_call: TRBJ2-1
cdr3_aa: CAISAGQGGVDYEQFF
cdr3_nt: TGTGCCATCAGTGCCGGACAGGGGGGCGTCGACTATGAGCAGTTCTTC

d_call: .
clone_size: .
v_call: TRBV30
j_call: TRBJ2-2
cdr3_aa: CAWRDRNTGELFF
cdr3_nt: TGTGCCTGGAGGGACAGGAACACCGGGGAGCTGTTTTTT

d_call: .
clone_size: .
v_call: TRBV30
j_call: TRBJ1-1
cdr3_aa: CACIKVTEAFF
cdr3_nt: TGTGCCTGTATAAAGGTCACTGAAGCTTTCTTT

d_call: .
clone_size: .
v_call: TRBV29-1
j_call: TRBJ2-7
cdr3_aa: CSVKGARQSYEQYF
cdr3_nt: TGCAGCGTTAAAGGGGCGAGACAGAGCTACGAGCAGTACTTC

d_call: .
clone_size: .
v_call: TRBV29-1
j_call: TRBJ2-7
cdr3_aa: CSVVVERRSYEQYF
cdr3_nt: TGCAGCGTTGTGGTGGAAAGGCGGTCCTACGAGCAGTACTTC

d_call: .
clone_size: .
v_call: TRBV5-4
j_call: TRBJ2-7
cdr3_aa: CASSSGTKYEQYF
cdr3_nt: TGTGCCAGCAGTTCCGGGACGAAGTACGAGCAGTACTTC

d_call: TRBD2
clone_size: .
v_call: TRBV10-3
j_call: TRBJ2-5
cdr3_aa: CAISEGTSGQETQYF
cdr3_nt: TGTGCCATCAGTGAAGGGACTAGCGGTCAAGAGACCCAGTACTTC

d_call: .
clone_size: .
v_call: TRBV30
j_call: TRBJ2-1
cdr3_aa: CAWSVGGDEQFF
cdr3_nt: TGTGCCTGGAGTGTAGGGGGGGATGAGCAGTTCTTC

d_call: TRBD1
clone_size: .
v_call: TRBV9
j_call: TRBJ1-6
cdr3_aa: CASSAGQGANSPLHF
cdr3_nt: TGTGCCAGCAGCGCCGGACAGGGGGCCAACTCACCCCTCCACTTT

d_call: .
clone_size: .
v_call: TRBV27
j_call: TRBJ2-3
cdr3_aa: CASSRYRGPGTDTQYF
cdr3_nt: TGTGCCAGCAGTCGCTACCGGGGCCCCGGCACAGATACGCAGTATTTT

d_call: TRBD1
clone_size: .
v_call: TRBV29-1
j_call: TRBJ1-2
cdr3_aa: CSVENRDPGTGLDYGYTF
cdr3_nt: TGCAGCGTTGAAAACCGCGACCCCGGGACAGGGTTGGATTATGGCTACACCTTC

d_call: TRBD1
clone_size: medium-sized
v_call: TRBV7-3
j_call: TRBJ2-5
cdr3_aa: CASSPTGLQETQYF
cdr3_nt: TGTGCCAGCAGCCCGACAGGGCTCCAAGAGACCCAGTACTTC

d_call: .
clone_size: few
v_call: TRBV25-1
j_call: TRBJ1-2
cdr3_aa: CASSESPNRLYGYTF
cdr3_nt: TGTGCCAGCAGTGAATCCCCTAATCGCCTCTATGGCTACACCTTC

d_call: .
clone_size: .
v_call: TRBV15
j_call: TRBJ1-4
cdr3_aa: CATSRDSGATNEKLFF
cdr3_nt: TGTGCCACCAGCAGAGATTCGGGGGCAACTAATGAAAAACTGTTTTTT